The 2 T cell receptor beta chains below all came from one sample that was sequenced in a study of T cells in Graves' hyperthyroidism and ophthalmopathy. RNA transcripts served as the template for amplifying TCR beta CDR3 regions. HTBI primers were used for first-round RT-PCR of the TCR CDR3. TCRdb independently ran MiXCR on the multiplex PCR reads; one entry per CDR3 protein. The table shows roughly 290,000 distinct CDR3 sequences, with around 15% occurring only once. Material: blood. These receptors all come from a woman aged 55-69 years with Graves' ophthalmopathy.

There are many counts of this clonotype. The chain has TRBV28 and TRBJ2-2; D remains unclear. Germline CDR1 MDHEN, CDR2 SYDVKM. The CDR3 totals 14 residues. Trimming stripped 6 bases from V and 1 base from J, with 9 bases between. The chain's CDR3 is CASRGWENTGELFF. The CDR3 DNA reads as TGTGCCAGCAGGGGGTGGGAGAACACCGGGGAGCTGTTTTTT.

This clonotype was observed a few times. The gene calls are TRBV5-1 and TRBJ2-7, with D tentatively TRBD1 or TRBD2 (6 bases each). The CDR3 is made up of 14 amino acids. Per the germline V gene, CDR1 is SGHRS and CDR2 is YFSETQ. V dropped 0 bases and J dropped 3 bases, with 10 bases sitting between them. This chain's CDR3 is CASSLEGGLYEQYF. CDR3 nucleotides: TGCGCCAGCAGCTTGGAAGGGGGGCTCTACGAGCAGTACTTC.